These 2 T cell receptor beta chains were all obtained from the same sample, sequenced in a study of T cells in Graves' hyperthyroidism and ophthalmopathy. The CDR3 regions of TCR beta were amplified from RNA transcripts. A first-round RT-PCR of the TCR CDR3 used the HTBI primer set. TCRdb ran MiXCR on the multiplex PCR reads and lists one entry per CDR3 protein. The sample has some 350,000 distinct CDR3 sequences, roughly 15% seen once. The source material was blood. Receptor source: a woman between 55 and 75 years old with Graves' ophthalmopathy.

The sample holds a few counts of this clonotype. This chain connects TRBV29-1 to TRBJ2-1; 7 bases agree with TRBD2. The CDR3 loop spans 17 amino acids. V trimming: 1 base; J trimming: 0 bases; junction bases outside the gene matches: 9. Germline CDR1 SQVTM, CDR2 ANQGSEA. The CDR3 is CSVEGEAERGSYNEQFF. Here the CDR3 DNA reads TGCAGCGTTGAAGGAGAGGCAGAGCGGGGCTCCTACAATGAGCAGTTCTTC.

The chain is built from TRBV15 and TRBJ1-2; D might be TRBD1 (5 bases). V dropped 0 bases and J dropped 5 bases, with 13 bases sitting between them. This CDR3 is 15 amino acids long. The germline gives CDR1 LNHNV, CDR2 YYDKDF (reference sequence). CDR3 region: CATSRDGDLGYGYTF. CDR3 sequence (DNA): TGTGCCACCAGCAGAGATGGGGACCTTGGATATGGCTACACCTTC. Combining the CDR3 with reference TRBV15 and TRBJ1-2 gives the whole variable domain DAMVIQNPRYQVTQFGKPVTLSCSQTLNHNVMYWYQQKSSQAPKLLFHYYDKDFNNEADTPDNFQSRRPNTSFCFLDIRSPGLGDTAMYLCATSRDGDLGYGYTFGSGTRLTVV.